This T cell receptor (beta chain) was documented in a study of Ad26.COV2.S vaccination and SARS-CoV-2 variants. On the study more broadly: Doses of Ad26.COV2.S were injected into muscle once or twice, 56 days apart.

V lost 7 bases to trimming and J lost 5 bases, with 12 bases between them. CDR1 and CDR2 (germline): MDHEN, SYDVKM. The CDR3 has 13 residues. This sample's treatment: about 20 received Ad26.COV2.S at low or high dose, single or two shots; 5 received placebo; per-sample allocation not given. The study sampled participants on day 63 after the first vaccine or placebo injection. Aged 18-55 years, donor was enrolled in Boston in 2020. This clone was observed once. Its antigen remains unidentified. The assay was immunoSEQ multiplex PCR, and TCRdb's table has in-frame clones only and misses some. Of 200,000 to 250,000 clones listed, approximately 88% are singletons. Study results and caveats: People who got the vaccine had more spike-specific TCR breadth than people who got placebo.

This TCR was sampled from a person between 18 and 60 years old who received the Ad26.COV2.S COVID-19 vaccine or a placebo. The specimen was peripheral blood, collected in a trial of Ad26.COV2.S vaccine versus placebo. The V and J genes are TRBV28 and TRBJ1-5, with D perhaps TRBD1 (5 bases). The CDR3 nucleotides are TGTGCCAGCATGGGGGTGGGAGATCAGCCCCAGCATTTT. It yields the protein CASMGVGDQPQHF.